The 21 T cell receptor beta chains reported below all come from one sample, sequenced in a study of OX40 agonist ivuxolimab in advanced cancers. The protocol used for the library was the immunoSEQ multiplex PCR assay. TCRdb took over this immuneACCESS table, retaining in-frame rearrangements with V and J assigned. Such tables are incomplete; in checked studies, under half of the missing clones stem from an unresolved V gene, and the remainder is unexplained. For this sample the table gives 70,000 to 85,000 clones, of which 86% were detected only once. The ten largest clones take up 0.8% to 1% of the sample. The sample consisted of CD4+ or CD8+ T cells sorted from blood, taken in a trial of the OX40 agonist ivuxolimab. The receptors stem from an adult with an advanced solid tumor such as melanoma, head and neck, liver or kidney cancer.

This clone showed up just once. The chain recombines TRBV5-6 with TRBJ2-1; TRBD1 matches 7 bases. The CDR3 has 15 amino acids. Losses at the gene ends were 3 bases for V and 0 bases for J; bases not matched to a gene: 3. CDR1 SGHDT and CDR2 YYEEEE come from the germline V gene. The CDR3 DNA reads as TGTGCCAGCAGCTCGGGACAGTCCTCCTACAATGAGCAGTTCTTC. Residues: CASSSGQSSYNEQFF.

The chain is built from TRBV10-3 and TRBJ2-2, with no clear D. The CDR3 loop spans 15 amino acids. The V end was cut by 1 base, the J end by 1 base, with 7 bases between. The germline gives CDR1 ENHRY, CDR2 SYGVKD. The CDR3 DNA reads TGTGCCATCAGTGAGTTGACGGTGAACACCGGGGAGCTGTTTTTT. Its translation: CAISELTVNTGELFF.

V usage is TRBV10-3 and J usage is TRBJ2-7; 10 nucleotides agree with TRBD1. CDR1 and CDR2 from the germline V gene are ENHRY and SYGVKD. The CDR3 loop spans 15 amino acids. V trimming: 6 bases; J trimming: 5 bases; junction bases outside the gene matches: 10. In nucleotides, the CDR3 is TGTGCCATCAGCACACCGGGACAGGGGAAAGACGAGCAGTACTTC. Translation: CAISTPGQGKDEQYF.

This clone is a singleton in its sample. The chain recombines TRBV5-5 with TRBJ2-7; TRBD1 agrees at 7 bases. Losses at the gene ends were 3 bases for V and 4 bases for J; bases not matched to a gene: 1. The CDR3 is made up of 12 amino acids. CDR1 is SGHKS and CDR2 is YYEKEE in the germline V gene (reference sequence). The CDR3 is CASSSTGYEQYF. CDR3 sequence (DNA): TGTGCCAGCAGCTCGACAGGGTACGAGCAGTACTTC.

The V gene is TRBV6-1, the J gene TRBJ1-1, with D uncertain. The germline CDR1 and CDR2 sequences are MNHNS and SASEGT. CDR3 length equals 13 residues. Between the trimmed V and J ends, which lost 4 bases and 0 bases, there was a span of 6 bases. Here the CDR3 reads CASSASMNTEAFF. The CDR3, as DNA: TGTGCCAGCAGTGCTTCAATGAACACTGAAGCTTTCTTT.

The chain couples TRBV14 to TRBJ2-1; 16 positions match TRBD2. The CDR3 contains 16 residues. From germline, CDR1 is SGHDN and CDR2 FVKESK. V lost 4 bases to trimming and J lost 11 bases; unmatched junction nucleotides: 8. The chain's CDR3 is CASSLRAGLAGGQQFF. The CDR3 DNA follows: TGTGCCAGCAGCCTAAGGGCGGGACTAGCGGGGGGGCAGCAGTTCTTC.

V usage is TRBV4-2 and J usage is TRBJ2-7, with 7 nucleotides matching TRBD1. The CDR3 consists of 15 residues. CDR1 is LGHNA, CDR2 YNFKEQ, per germline. V lost 3 bases and J lost 0; bases outside the gene matches: 5. CDR3 in DNA: TGTGCCAGCAGCCAGGCCGGGACAGTCTCCTACGAGCAGTACTTC. It specifies CASSQAGTVSYEQYF.

The chain links TRBV6-5 to TRBJ2-1; a weak D match, TRBD2 (6 bases). Trimming left V 6 bases short and J 10 bases short, with 16 bases between. The CDR3 has 13 amino acids. Germline values: CDR1 MNHEY, CDR2 SVGAGI. The CDR3 reads CASRRTLRGEQFF. The CDR3 DNA sequence: TGTGCCAGCAGGCGAACCCTCCGGGGGGAGCAGTTCTTC.

V gene TRBV11-2 combines with J gene TRBJ2-7; no definite D call. The CDR3 has 15 amino acids. V lost 0 bases and J 0 bases, leaving 9 bases between the germline ends. Germline lookup yields CDR1 SGHAT and CDR2 FQNNGV. For the CDR3, the DNA is TGTGCCAGCAGCTTAGAAAGCACTACCTCCTACGAGCAGTACTTC. Amino acids: CASSLESTTSYEQYF.

This chain links TRBV7-2 with TRBJ2-1; D ambiguous. CDR1 is SGHTA and CDR2 is FQGNSA in the germline V gene. Trimming pared 1 base from V and 10 bases from J, leaving 5 bases between. This CDR3 has 11 residues. As DNA, the CDR3 is TGTGCCAGCAGCTTAGGTATCGAGCAGTTCTTC. Residues: CASSLGIEQFF.

The chain recombines TRBV4-2 with TRBJ1-6; D remains ambiguous. This CDR3 spans 14 amino acids. From germline, CDR1 is LGHNA and CDR2 YNFKEQ. V shed 0 bases and J shed 7 bases, with 7 bases lying between them. The CDR3, as DNA: TGTGCCAGCAGCCAAGATATAAGAAATTCACCCCTCCACTTT. It encodes CASSQDIRNSPLHF.

This chain connects TRBV7-3 to TRBJ1-1, with a tentative D call TRBD1 (5 bases). Germline CDR1 is SGHTA and CDR2 is FQGTGA. There are 15 residues in the CDR3. Trimming took off 0 bases at V and 11 bases at J, with 19 bases between the two ends. CDR3 amino acids: CASSLTHQGTDVAFF. The CDR3 DNA reads as TGTGCCAGCAGCTTAACGCATCAGGGAACGGATGTGGCTTTCTTT.

This sequence joins TRBV7-8 and TRBJ2-5, with D possibly being TRBD2 (6 bases). Germline assignment: CDR1 SGHVS and CDR2 FQNEAQ. This CDR3 has 14 residues. V dropped 6 bases and J dropped 1 base, with 12 bases sitting between them. The chain's CDR3 is CASRSSGFQETQYF. As DNA, the CDR3 is TGTGCCAGCAGATCGAGCGGGTTCCAAGAGACCCAGTACTTC.

To note about this clone: The same CDR3 also results from other DNA sequences found in this sample. J is TRBJ1-5 and V is TRBV19, with a tentative D call TRBD1 (6 bases). This CDR3 contains 14 residues. Germline V gives CDR1 LNHDA, CDR2 SQIVND (reference sequence). V gave up 3 bases and J gave up 4 bases, with 10 bases separating them. The CDR3 is CASSMVGGNQPQHF. CDR3 sequence (DNA): TGTGCCAGTAGTATGGTAGGGGGTAATCAGCCCCAGCATTTT.

The gene calls are TRBV15 and TRBJ1-2; the D gene is possibly TRBD1 (6 bases). Trimming took 1 base from V and 6 from J, leaving 9 bases between them. Germline assignment: CDR1 LNHNV and CDR2 YYDKDF (reference sequence). The CDR3 totals 13 residues. The CDR3 DNA is TGTGCCACCAGCAGAGGACAGGCGGATGGCTACACCTTC. Amino acids: CATSRGQADGYTF.

CDR3 region: CASSFKGGTGLDTEAFF. The CDR3 nucleotides are TGTGCCAGCAGCTTCAAGGGTGGGACAGGGCTTGACACTGAAGCTTTCTTT. The chain links TRBV7-2 to TRBJ1-1; 9 bases map to TRBD1. The junction had 11 bases not matched to a gene; V was cut back by 3 bases and J by 3 bases. The CDR3 totals 17 residues. Germline loops: CDR1 SGHTA, CDR2 FQGNSA.

This clone has just one count. The chain uses TRBV5-1 and TRBJ1-1, with 8 positions matching TRBD1. The V gene end was trimmed by 4 bases and the J gene end by 1 base; junction bases not matched to a gene: 3. The CDR3 has 14 residues. Germline assignment: CDR1 SGHRS and CDR2 YFSETQ. The CDR3 DNA reads TGCGCCAGCAGCCTAGACAGGGGGAACACTGAAGCTTTCTTT. Its protein is CASSLDRGNTEAFF.

There are a few counts of this clone. The chain combines TRBV19 with TRBJ1-2; 8 nucleotides align to TRBD1. Germline values: CDR1 LNHDA, CDR2 SQIVND (reference sequence). The V segment lost 10 bases and the J segment 5 bases; nucleotides outside the gene matches: 3. The CDR3 totals 11 residues. For the CDR3, the DNA is TGTGCCACCGGACAGGGTTATGGCTACACCTTC. Translation: CATGQGYGYTF.

The rearrangement uses TRBV27 and TRBJ2-3; D is possibly TRBD1 or TRBD2 (5 bases each). Germline V gene lookup returns CDR1 MNHEY and CDR2 SMNVEV (reference sequence). There are 14 residues in the CDR3. Trimming shortened V by 2 bases and J by 9 bases, and 15 bases separated the two germline ends. CDR3 loop: CASSLALGDGTQYF. The DNA for the CDR3 is TGTGCCAGCAGTTTAGCCCTTGGGGACGGGACGCAGTATTTT.

About this clone: One end of the junction does not line up with germline, which may come from a read error. This chain uses TRBV6-1 with TRBJ2-2; no reliable D call. CDR3 size: 14 residues. Germline V gene lookup returns CDR1 MNHNS and CDR2 SASEGT. The CDR3 sequence: CATSMGPNTGELFF. The DNA for the CDR3 is TGTGCCACCAGTATGGGCCCGAACACCGGGGAGCTGTTTTTT.

The rearrangement uses TRBV29-1 and TRBJ2-7, with 7 bases that match TRBD2. This CDR3 region has 13 residues. J was trimmed by 3 bases and V by 4 bases; bases with no gene match: 6. Germline-derived CDR1 and CDR2 are SQVTM and ANQGSEA. CDR3 loop: CSVGGRVSYEQYF. Written as DNA, the CDR3 is TGCAGCGTTGGGGGGAGGGTCAGCTACGAGCAGTACTTC.